This paragraph reports one T cell receptor (beta chain). This sample was included in a study of cytomegalovirus exposure and HLA in healthy donors. Use of 60 Vbeta and 13 Jbeta primers characterized the PCR. As processed by the authors: Around 76 million unique TCR beta chains, 8.5 million to 14 million shared, were counted in a later analysis. TCRdb's copy holds only in-frame clones and misses some; the assay was immunoSEQ multiplex PCR. Clone size and V and J calls were adopted from that table, with D and trimming inferred from the DNA. The sample has roughly 200,000 clones; 70% to 75% are singletons. This CDR3 is 17 amino acids long. Germline V CDR1 and CDR2: SGHNT, YENEEA. With V trimmed by 1 base and J by 3 bases, 4 bases remained unmatched.

The chain links TRBV11-3 to TRBJ2-1, with TRBD2 matching 12 bases. This clonotype was obtained from a male donor in good health and CMV-seronegative. Sequenced material: PBMCs. As DNA, the CDR3 is TGTGCCAGCAGCTTAGGACTAGCGGGGGAGTACTACAATGAGCAGTTCTTC. Translated, it gives CASSLGLAGEYYNEQFF.